The clone carrying this TCR beta chain has at least ten counts. What it recognizes is unknown. These data come from a study of T cells after yellow fever vaccination. This CDR3 region has 16 residues. CDR1 is MDHEN, CDR2 SYDVKM, per germline. V lost 7 bases to trimming and J lost 1 base, with 20 bases between them. MiXCR, run by TCRdb on the 5' RACE reads, gives a single entry per CDR3 protein. The data show approximately 140,000 distinct CDR3 sequences, 7.7% seen once. Findings and limits, study-wide: When the response was secondary, it was weaker but reached its peak faster, day 5 versus 15.

The receptor's source is a man younger than 40 who received the YFV17D yellow fever vaccine. The chain recombines TRBV28 with TRBJ2-7; D perhaps matches TRBD2 (6 bases). The source was CD4+ T cells sorted from PBMCs, collected 5 days after the yellow fever booster vaccination. The CDR3, as DNA: TGTGCCAGCACCTATACGATGGGCGCGGGGTCCTACGAGCAGTACTTC. Translation: CASTYTMGAGSYEQYF.